This T cell receptor (beta chain) was recorded in a study of T-cell reconstitution after alpha-beta-depleted transplantation in children. Whole-study results and caveats: The origin of high day-60 TCRbeta diversity in some patients lay in surviving recipient T cells and thymic progenitors.

This clonotype occurred many times. Antigen: not known. A library of TCRbeta sequences, prepared with unique molecular identifiers, was generated. TCRdb independently ran MiXCR on the PCR reads; one entry per CDR3 protein. The sample gives 200,000 to 250,000 distinct CDR3 sequences, about a tenth of which show up once; 28% is in the top ten. This CDR3 has 12 residues. Germline loops: CDR1 DFQATT, CDR2 SNEGSKA (reference sequence). Unmatched junction bases numbered 4, after V lost 7 bases and J lost 7 bases. The V and J genes are TRBV20-1 and TRBJ2-1; 10 nucleotides agree with TRBD2. This specimen was PBMCs, taken before TCRalphabeta/CD19-depleted stem cell transplant. The source is a child under two years old with acute myeloid leukemia, due to receive a stem cell transplant. This chain's CDR3 is CSVASGGNEQFF. In nucleotides, the CDR3 is TGCAGTGTAGCTAGCGGGGGAAATGAGCAGTTCTTC.